The source of this T cell receptor (beta chain) is a study of T-cell memory formation after mild COVID-19. Study findings and constraints: From day 15 to 85, contracting clones were balanced between CD4 and CD8, whereas later expanders leaned toward CD4+. Some clones that responded were present in memory (sampled pre-infection), which suggests cross-reactive memory joined.

TCRdb used MiXCR to reprocess the 5' RACE reads, holding one entry per CDR3 protein. This table has roughly 130,000 distinct CDR3 sequences, approximately 15% appearing once. Of note for this clonotype: Its target is not known. The junction and the germline gene differ at one end; a read error may be behind it.

The sequenced sample consisted of PBMCs or a T cell subset sorted from them (not recorded which). This clonotype was sampled from an adult woman who had mild COVID-19 (a few samples of this study predate the infection). Cell type and time point are not known.

The CDR3 here is CASRLGLREQFF. Here the CDR3 DNA reads TGCGCCAGCAGGTTGGGACTCCGGGAGCAGTTCTTC. This sequence joins TRBV5-1 and TRBJ2-1, with D perhaps matching TRBD2 (6 bases). This CDR3 contains 12 residues. The germline V gene has CDR1 SGHRS and CDR2 YFSETQ.